This T cell receptor beta chain came from a study of blood T cell repertoires in COVID-19. Study in general: Donors in the United States, Italy and Spain gave samples during acute or convalescent COVID-19.

The CDR3 has 16 amino acids. Trimming removed 2 bases from V and 3 bases from J, with 14 bases in between. The germline CDR1 and CDR2 sequences are SGHDN and FVKESK. Authors' analysis steps: By means of reference gene primer amplification, nucleated cell counts were estimated. This table comes from immunoSEQ multiplex PCR, and its TCRdb copy is limited to in-frame clones, with some not included. The V and J calls and clone size are taken from that table; D and trimming were inferred from the DNA. The sample contains about 20,000 clones, roughly 78% of which appear only once. This TCR derives from an elderly man with acute or convalescent COVID-19. The chain couples TRBV14 to TRBJ2-1; D may be TRBD1 (5 bases). The sample taken for sequencing was peripheral blood. The CDR3 nucleotides are TGTGCCAGCAGCCAAAACAGGCAGTCCTTCTACAATGAGCAGTTCTTC. Its protein is CASSQNRQSFYNEQFF. The full variable domain, with the rest looked up from reference TRBV14 and TRBJ2-1, is EAGVTQFPSHSVIEKGQTVTLRCDPISGHDNLYWYRRVMGKEIKFLLHFVKESKQDESGMPNNRFLAERTGGTYSTLKVQPAELEDSGVYFCASSQNRQSFYNEQFFGPGTRLTVL.